Shown below are 27 T cell receptor beta chains from a single sample sequenced in a study of post-analysis software for immune sequencing data. Study results and caveats: TRBV segments more frequent in patients than in controls numbered several and included TRBV5-6, TRBV5-1 and TRBV20-1.

For these TCRs, the target antigens are not known. TCR beta cDNA libraries had unique molecular identifiers. TCRdb reanalysed the PCR reads using MiXCR and keeps one entry per CDR3 protein. This table has around 710,000 distinct CDR3 sequences, just over 45% appearing once. Sequenced sample: blood. Receptors originate from a girl aged 5-17 years with multiple sclerosis.

V and J are TRBV28 and TRBJ1-1; the D gene is possibly TRBD1 (5 bases). CDR1 and CDR2 from the germline V gene are MDHEN and SYDVKM. This CDR3 spans 12 amino acids. Trimming shortened V by 3 bases and J by 5 bases, and 7 bases separated the two germline ends. The CDR3 nucleotides are TGTGCCAGCAGTTTTTGGGGGACTGAAGCTTTCTTT. This translates into CASSFWGTEAFF.

Comment on this clonotype: A read error may produce the germline difference seen at one junction end. Written as DNA, the CDR3 is TGTGCCATCGGTGAGTCTCAGATCCTAAGGGGTTTCGAGCAGTACTTC. This encodes CAIGESQILRGFEQYF. The chain employs TRBV10-3 and TRBJ2-7, with a weak D call TRBD1 (5 bases). The germline gives CDR1 ENHRY, CDR2 SYGVKD. The CDR3 runs 16 residues.

The rearrangement uses TRBV5-4 and TRBJ2-1; 11 nucleotides align to TRBD2. CDR1 and CDR2 from the germline V gene are SGHNT and YYREEE (reference sequence). V lost 2 bases and J lost 7; bases outside the gene matches: 5. The CDR3 is made up of 15 amino acids. In DNA, the CDR3 is TGTGCCAGCAGCTTCCAATTAGCGGGAGGGAATGAGCAGTTCTTC. Its translation: CASSFQLAGGNEQFF. Full variable domain (rest looked up from reference TRBV5-4 and TRBJ2-1): ETGVTQSPTHLIKTRGQQVTLRCSSQSGHNTVSWYQQALGQGPQFIFQYYREEENGRGNFPPRFSGLQFPNYSSELNVNALELDDSALYLCASSFQLAGGNEQFFGPGTRLTVL.

In its sample, this clonotype was seen a few times. V is TRBV7-9 and J is TRBJ2-3; D remains unclear. In germline, CDR1 is SEHNR, CDR2 FQNEAQ (reference sequence). Trimming took off 5 bases at V and 3 bases at J, with 9 bases between the two ends. This CDR3 is built from 13 residues. DNA for the CDR3: TGTGCCAGCAGCGCCCGCTTGACAGATACGCAGTATTTT. Its protein is CASSARLTDTQYF.

The chain uses TRBV15 and TRBJ2-3; 8 bases match TRBD2. The CDR3 length is 14 residues. Trimming took 8 bases from V and 0 from J; bases not matched to a gene: 4. Looked up from germline, CDR1 is LNHNV and CDR2 is YYDKDF (reference sequence). This CDR3 is CATQAGGSTDTQYF. The CDR3 region has the DNA TGTGCCACCCAGGCGGGAGGCAGCACAGATACGCAGTATTTT.

The J gene is TRBJ1-6, the V gene TRBV6-1, with 8 bases identical to TRBD1. V lost 0 bases and J lost 8; bases outside the gene matches: 18. This CDR3 is built from 20 residues. CDR1 is MNHNS and CDR2 is SASEGT in the germline V gene. CDR3 DNA sequence: TGTGCCAGCAGTGAAGCGATCGGACAGGGACTTTCCACGCAAGATTCACCCCTCCACTTT. This codes for CASSEAIGQGLSTQDSPLHF.

The rearrangement uses TRBV5-1 and TRBJ1-2; possible D gene TRBD1, 5 bases. Germline V gene lookup returns CDR1 SGHRS and CDR2 YFSETQ. The length of the CDR3 is 12 residues. Trimming removed 5 bases at V and 13 bases at J, with 18 bases between. The CDR3 region is CASSPSGTESTF. The CDR3 DNA reads TGCGCCAGCAGTCCCAGCGGGACGGAATCCACCTTC.

The chain is built from TRBV6-2 or TRBV6-3 and TRBJ2-1; D is unclear. Germline CDR1 reads MNHEY; CDR2 reads SVGEGT. Trimming took off 6 bases at V and 0 bases at J, with 15 bases between the two ends. This CDR3 contains 16 residues. The CDR3 here is CASSPHLWSSYNEQFF. The CDR3 nucleotides are TGTGCCAGCAGCCCGCATTTGTGGAGCTCCTACAATGAGCAGTTCTTC.

The rearrangement links TRBV4-3 to TRBJ2-5; a possible D gene is TRBD2 (6 bases). CDR3 length equals 13 residues. The V end was cut by 2 bases, the J end by 4 bases, with 8 bases between. CDR1 is LGHNA and CDR2 is YSLEER in the germline V gene. The CDR3 DNA reads as TGCGCCAGCAGCCAAAGGCGGGGAGAGACCCAGTACTTC. Protein: CASSQRRGETQYF.

This chain links TRBV5-1 with TRBJ2-1; 9 positions match TRBD2. Trimming at V came to 0 bases and at J to 12 bases, leaving 7 bases not matched to a gene. Germline V gene data show CDR1 as SGHRS and CDR2 as YFSETQ. CDR3 size: 14 residues. The CDR3, as DNA: TGCGCCAGCAGCTTGGAAAGGACTAGCGACCCGCAGTTCTTC. It is translated as CASSLERTSDPQFF.

The CDR3 sequence is CASSPGLAGAKSSYEQYF. The CDR3 coding sequence is TGTGCCAGCAGCCCGGGACTAGCGGGAGCCAAAAGCTCCTACGAGCAGTACTTC. The chain is built from TRBV7-2 and TRBJ2-7; TRBD2 matches at 14 bases. Germline trimming cut 5 bases from V and 0 bases from J; bases unmatched to any gene: 9. There are 18 residues in the CDR3. Germline V gene lookup returns CDR1 SGHTA and CDR2 FQGNSA. Together with reference TRBV7-2 and TRBJ2-7, the CDR3 gives the full variable domain: GAGVSQSPSNKVTEKGKDVELRCDPISGHTALYWYRQSLGQGLEFLIYFQGNSAPDKSGLPSDRFSAERTGGSVSTLTIQRTQQEDSAVYLCASSPGLAGAKSSYEQYFGPGTRLTVT.

This clonotype was counted between two and nine times. This chain joins TRBV7-9 and TRBJ2-4; TRBD2 matches at 7 bases. The germline V gene has CDR1 SEHNR and CDR2 FQNEAQ (reference sequence). CDR3 length: 14 residues. V lost 5 bases, J lost 7 bases, and 8 bases stayed unmatched. This CDR3 is CASSAGRDPNIQYF. The CDR3 region has the DNA TGTGCCAGCAGCGCGGGGAGGGATCCGAACATTCAGTACTTC.

At least ten counts were recorded for this clonotype. The chain couples TRBV7-3 to TRBJ2-5, with D perhaps TRBD1 (6 bases). Trimming stripped 5 bases from V and 1 base from J, with 8 bases between. Germline CDR1 is SGHTA and CDR2 is FQGTGA. The CDR3 has 13 residues. CDR3 in amino acids: CASSPGAQETQYF. The CDR3 DNA follows: TGTGCCAGCAGCCCAGGGGCCCAAGAGACCCAGTACTTC.

The gene calls are TRBV12-3 or TRBV12-4 and TRBJ2-3, with D unresolved. CDR3 length: 13 residues. Trimming pared 5 bases from V and 4 bases from J, leaving 10 bases between. CDR3 residues: CASSTGPADTQYF. The CDR3, as DNA: TGTGCCAGCAGTACCGGGCCCGCAGATACGCAGTATTTT.

The table lists this clonotype with a few counts. CDR3 in amino acids: CATSRGPNTEAFF. The DNA for the CDR3 is TGTGCCACCAGCAGAGGACCGAACACTGAAGCTTTCTTT. The chain links TRBV15 to TRBJ1-1; unclear D gene. Germline values: CDR1 LNHNV, CDR2 YYDKDF (reference sequence). CDR3 length: 13 residues. V lost 1 base to trimming and J lost 1 base, with 4 bases between them.

The chain joins TRBV13 to TRBJ2-1; D may be TRBD2 (7 bases). CDR1 is PRHDT and CDR2 is FYEKMQ in the germline V gene (reference sequence). The V and J ends lost 4 bases and 6 bases respectively, with 13 bases between them. The CDR3 is made up of 14 amino acids. The CDR3, as DNA: TGTGCCAGCAGCTCCGGACTAGGGGGCAATGAGCAGTTCTTC. The encoded protein is CASSSGLGGNEQFF.

The rearrangement uses TRBV6-5 and TRBJ2-7; D call uncertain. The CDR3 contains 15 residues. The germline V and J ends were trimmed by 1 base and 2 bases, with 12 bases remaining between them. Germline V gene lookup returns CDR1 MNHEY and CDR2 SVGAGI. CDR3 loop: CASSYLPSDPYEQYF. CDR3 DNA: TGTGCCAGCAGTTACTTACCGAGTGACCCCTACGAGCAGTACTTC.

The chain is built from TRBV13 and TRBJ1-5; 12 nucleotides match TRBD1. V lost 5 bases, J lost 12 bases, and 5 bases stayed unmatched. The germline gives CDR1 PRHDT, CDR2 FYEKMQ (reference sequence). The CDR3 runs to 13 residues. The CDR3 DNA follows: TGTGCCAGCAGCGCAGGGACAGGGGGCGACCAGCATTTT. Its protein product is CASSAGTGGDQHF.

V is TRBV5-1 and J is TRBJ1-2; D is possibly TRBD1 (5 bases). This CDR3 spans 16 amino acids. Germline V gene lookup returns CDR1 SGHRS and CDR2 YFSETQ. V dropped 3 bases and J dropped 3 bases, with 18 bases sitting between them. Written as DNA, the CDR3 is TGCGCCAGCAGCTACCTCGGGACCGACCATTACTATGGCTACACCTTC. Amino acids: CASSYLGTDHYYGYTF.

This clonotype was detected only a few times. The chain carries TRBV14 and TRBJ1-2, with unresolved D. CDR1 SGHDN and CDR2 FVKESK come from the germline V gene. With 0 bases removed from V and 7 bases from J, the gap between germline ends came to 12 bases. This CDR3 comprises 14 residues. CDR3 loop: CASSQERFWGGYTF. The CDR3 DNA follows: TGTGCCAGCAGCCAAGAACGATTTTGGGGTGGCTACACCTTC. Based on the CDR3 plus reference TRBV14 and TRBJ1-2, the full variable domain is EAGVTQFPSHSVIEKGQTVTLRCDPISGHDNLYWYRRVMGKEIKFLLHFVKESKQDESGMPNNRFLAERTGGTYSTLKVQPAELEDSGVYFCASSQERFWGGYTFGSGTRLTVV.

This clonotype was counted a few times. J is TRBJ2-4 and V is TRBV7-2; 8 bases line up with TRBD1. There are 15 residues in the CDR3. Germline values: CDR1 SGHTA, CDR2 FQGNSA. Germline trimming cut 4 bases from V and 11 bases from J; bases unmatched to any gene: 13. The CDR3 is CASSSTGTGLGVQYF. DNA for the CDR3: TGTGCCAGCAGCTCTACCGGGACAGGCCTAGGGGTTCAGTACTTC.

The V and J genes are TRBV20-1 and TRBJ2-7, with 8 bases that match TRBD2. CDR3 length: 14 residues. In germline, CDR1 is DFQATT, CDR2 SNEGSKA (reference sequence). V shed 5 bases, J shed 2 bases, and the junction held 8 bases outside the gene matches. The CDR3 DNA sequence: TGCAGTGCTGGGGGACTAGTGGACACCTACGAGCAGTACTTC. It yields the protein CSAGGLVDTYEQYF.

This clonotype was counted a few times. The chain links TRBV15 to TRBJ2-1; a possible D gene is TRBD2 (5 bases). The J call may be in error: the DNA end matches TRBJ2-7 better. The germline V gene encodes CDR1 LNHNV and CDR2 YYDKDF (reference sequence). CDR3 length: 15 residues. The CDR3 DNA reads as TGTGCCACCAGCAGAGGCCAACGGCCGGGAAACGAGCAGTACTTC. This gives the protein CATSRGQRPGNEQYF.

This rearrangement joins TRBV7-9 to TRBJ1-1; D is ambiguous. CDR3 length: 12 amino acids. V dropped 5 bases and J dropped 4 bases, with 8 bases sitting between them. Germline V CDR1 and CDR2: SEHNR, FQNEAQ (reference sequence). In DNA, the CDR3 is TGTGCCAGCAGCCTAATTAGCACTGAAGCTTTCTTT. As protein: CASSLISTEAFF.

CDR3 loop: CASSPRGASNQPQHF. CDR3 coding DNA: TGTGCCAGCAGCCCACGGGGGGCTAGCAATCAGCCCCAGCATTTT. The chain recombines TRBV27 with TRBJ1-5, with D possibly matching TRBD1 (6 bases). CDR1 is MNHEY and CDR2 is SMNVEV in the germline V gene (reference sequence). V lost 6 bases to trimming and J lost 0 bases, with 12 bases between them. The CDR3 totals 15 residues.

The DNA for the CDR3 is TGTGCCAGCAGCCAAGTTGGGGCCCCCGGGACGCAGTTCTTC. Translating it yields CASSQVGAPGTQFF. V is TRBV14 and J is TRBJ2-1; D tentatively fits TRBD1 or TRBD2 (5 bases each). The V and J ends lost 1 base and 12 bases respectively, with 16 bases between them. The CDR3 is 14 residues long. Germline-derived CDR1 and CDR2 are SGHDN and FVKESK.

This clonotype came up once. The V and J genes are TRBV6-1 and TRBJ2-3, with D hard to call. Germline V CDR1 and CDR2: MNHNS, SASEGT. The V gene lost 8 bases and the J gene lost 3 bases, with 18 bases spanning the gap. CDR3 length: 15 residues. Here the CDR3 DNA reads TGTGCCAGCGATCAGGAGAGCAGGAGTACAGATACGCAGTATTTT. This translates into CASDQESRSTDTQYF.